These 6 T cell receptor beta chains share one sample of origin, sequenced in a study of OX40 agonist ivuxolimab in advanced cancers. Profiling relied on immunoSEQ multiplex PCR, and the TCRdb table lists in-frame clones only, not all of them. The sample lists 35,000 to 45,000 clones, 85% to 90% seen once, with around 13% in the top ten. The sample was CD4+ or CD8+ T cells sorted from blood, taken in a trial of the OX40 agonist ivuxolimab. Source of these receptors: an adult with an advanced solid tumor such as melanoma, head and neck, liver or kidney cancer.

J is TRBJ2-2 and V is TRBV7-9; possibly TRBD2 for D (6 bases). V gave up 5 bases and J gave up 6 bases, with 19 bases separating them. This CDR3 has 16 amino acids. The V gene's germline CDR1 is SEHNR and CDR2 FQNEAQ (reference sequence). In DNA form, the CDR3 reads TGTGCCAGCAGCACCCTAGGCGGCAGGGAGGCCGGGGAGCTGTTTTTT. It yields the protein CASSTLGGREAGELFF.

V is TRBV6-5 and J is TRBJ1-4; the D gene is possibly TRBD1 (5 bases). This CDR3 comprises 16 residues. V was shortened by 0 bases and J by 8 bases, with 16 bases between the two germline ends. CDR1 and CDR2 from the germline V gene are MNHEY and SVGAGI. The CDR3 DNA sequence: TGTGCCAGCAGTTACTCGACGGGGGTGCTAGAGGAAAAACTGTTTTTT. Residues: CASSYSTGVLEEKLFF.

The chain uses TRBV5-1 and TRBJ2-1; D perhaps matches TRBD2 (5 bases). Deletions cut 3 bases from V and 0 bases from J, with 10 bases between. The CDR3 extends over 15 amino acids. Germline loops: CDR1 SGHRS, CDR2 YFSETQ. Here the CDR3 DNA reads TGCGCCAGCAGCTGGACTTCTTACTCCTACAATGAGCAGTTCTTC. Translated, it gives CASSWTSYSYNEQFF.

This sequence joins TRBV27 and TRBJ2-1; D unclear. The CDR3 sequence is 13 residues long. V lost 2 bases, J lost 1 base, and 3 bases lay in between. Germline values: CDR1 MNHEY, CDR2 SMNVEV (reference sequence). The CDR3 sequence: CASSLGSYNEQFF. In nucleotides, the CDR3 is TGTGCCAGCAGTTTAGGGTCCTACAATGAGCAGTTCTTC.

This clone was recorded once. The rearrangement joins TRBV7-9 to TRBJ2-1, with TRBD2 identical over 8 bases. CDR1 is SEHNR, CDR2 FQNEAQ, per germline (reference sequence). V shed 1 base, J shed 4 bases, and the junction held 9 bases outside the gene matches. The CDR3 spans 17 residues. CDR3 region: CASSLGFSGNKYNEQFF. For the CDR3, the DNA is TGTGCCAGCAGCTTAGGGTTTAGCGGGAACAAATACAATGAGCAGTTCTTC.

CDR3 loop: CASSEWGPYEQYF. The CDR3 coding sequence is TGTGCCAGCAGTGAGTGGGGGCCCTACGAGCAGTACTTC. The chain is built from TRBV2 and TRBJ2-7, with a weak D call TRBD1 (6 bases). The CDR3 totals 13 residues. The germline CDR1 and CDR2 sequences are SNHLY and FYNNEI. V was cut by 3 bases and J by 2 bases, with 8 bases left in between.